The T cell receptor (beta chain) under discussion was sequenced for a study of graft-versus-host responses after intestinal transplantation. Overall study: Multivisceral, liver-intestinal, or isolated intestinal grafts were transplanted into recipients. Study-level results: The recipient marrow held GvH clones, and some of them showed up first in ileum or blood.

Of note for this clone: Its antigen is currently unknown.

Data came from immunoSEQ multiplex PCR; TCRdb stores just in-frame clones and leaves some out. The data hold just over 40,000 clones, with 90% to 95% observed a single time. The CDR3 has 16 amino acids. V dropped 4 bases and J dropped 0 bases, with 13 bases sitting between them. Germline V gene sequence: CDR1 LNHDA, CDR2 SQIVND (reference sequence). This clonotype was obtained from a human donor who was the organ donor for an intestinal transplant. The sample consisted of unstimulated CD8+ T cells sorted from spleen or lymph node cells, taken before transplant. The chain carries TRBV19 and TRBJ2-1; D not certain. The chain's CDR3 is CASSTPWASSYNEQFF. The CDR3 DNA reads TGTGCCAGTAGTACCCCCTGGGCAAGCTCCTACAATGAGCAGTTCTTC.